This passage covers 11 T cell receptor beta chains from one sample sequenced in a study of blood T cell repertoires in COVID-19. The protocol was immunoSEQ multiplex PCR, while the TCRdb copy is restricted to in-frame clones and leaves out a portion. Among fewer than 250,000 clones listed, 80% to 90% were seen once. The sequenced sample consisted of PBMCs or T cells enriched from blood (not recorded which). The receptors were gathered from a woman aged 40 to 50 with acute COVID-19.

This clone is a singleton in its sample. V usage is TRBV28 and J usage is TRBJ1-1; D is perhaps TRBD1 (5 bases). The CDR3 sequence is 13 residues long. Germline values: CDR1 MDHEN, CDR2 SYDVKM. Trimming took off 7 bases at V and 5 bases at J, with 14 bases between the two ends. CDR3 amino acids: CASTRGGATEAFF. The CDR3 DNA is TGTGCCAGCACCAGAGGAGGGGCAACTGAAGCTTTCTTT.

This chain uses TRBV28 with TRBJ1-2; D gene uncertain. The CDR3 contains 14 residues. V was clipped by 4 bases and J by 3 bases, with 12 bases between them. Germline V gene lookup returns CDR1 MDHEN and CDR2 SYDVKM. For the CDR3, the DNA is TGTGCCAGCAGTTCGCCCCCGCGAGACTATGGCTACACCTTC. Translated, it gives CASSSPPRDYGYTF.

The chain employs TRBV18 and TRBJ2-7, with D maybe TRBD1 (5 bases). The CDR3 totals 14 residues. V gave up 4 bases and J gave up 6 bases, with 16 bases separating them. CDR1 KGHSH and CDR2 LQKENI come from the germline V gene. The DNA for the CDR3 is TGTGCCAGCTCACAGACAGTAGAGGTAGCCGAGCAGTACTTC. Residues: CASSQTVEVAEQYF.

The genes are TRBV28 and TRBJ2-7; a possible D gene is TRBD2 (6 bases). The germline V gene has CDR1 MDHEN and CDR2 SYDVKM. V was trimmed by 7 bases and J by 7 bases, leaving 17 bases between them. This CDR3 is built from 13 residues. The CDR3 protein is CASKSPGVREQYF. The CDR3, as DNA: TGTGCCAGCAAATCCCCGGGAGTGCGGGAGCAGTACTTC.

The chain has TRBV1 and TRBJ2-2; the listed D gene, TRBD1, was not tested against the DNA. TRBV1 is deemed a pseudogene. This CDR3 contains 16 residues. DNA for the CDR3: TGCACCAGCACCCCCGGGACAGGGGAAAACACCGGGGAGCTGTTTTTT. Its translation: CTSTPGTGENTGELFF.

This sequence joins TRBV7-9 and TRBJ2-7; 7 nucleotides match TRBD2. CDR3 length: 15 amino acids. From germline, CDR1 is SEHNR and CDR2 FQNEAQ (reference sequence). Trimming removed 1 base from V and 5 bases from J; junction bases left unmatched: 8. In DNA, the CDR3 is TGTGCCAGCAGCTTAGGAAGCGGGGCACTCCACGAGCAGTACTTC. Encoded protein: CASSLGSGALHEQYF.

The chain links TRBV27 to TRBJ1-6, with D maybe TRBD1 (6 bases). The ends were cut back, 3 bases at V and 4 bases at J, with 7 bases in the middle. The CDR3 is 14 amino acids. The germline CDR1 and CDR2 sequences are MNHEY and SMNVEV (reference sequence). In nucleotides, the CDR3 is TGTGCCAGCAGTTTGAGGGGGTATAATTCACCCCTCCACTTT. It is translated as CASSLRGYNSPLHF.

The CDR3 nucleotides are TGTGCCAGCAGCGGGGACAGGATGAATTCACCCCTCCACTTT. It translates to CASSGDRMNSPLHF. V gene TRBV7-9 combines with J gene TRBJ1-6; TRBD1 matches 8 bases. The CDR3 runs to 14 residues. Looked up from germline, CDR1 is SEHNR and CDR2 is FQNEAQ (reference sequence). V dropped 5 bases and J dropped 7; count of bases not matched to a gene: 4.

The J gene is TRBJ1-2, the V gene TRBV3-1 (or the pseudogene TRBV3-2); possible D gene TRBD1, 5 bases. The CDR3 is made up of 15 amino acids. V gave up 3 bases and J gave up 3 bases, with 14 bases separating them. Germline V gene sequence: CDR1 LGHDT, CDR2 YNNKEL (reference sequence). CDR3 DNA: TGTGCCAGCAGCCAGTGGGGGGGAGAGCACTATGGCTACACCTTC. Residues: CASSQWGGEHYGYTF.

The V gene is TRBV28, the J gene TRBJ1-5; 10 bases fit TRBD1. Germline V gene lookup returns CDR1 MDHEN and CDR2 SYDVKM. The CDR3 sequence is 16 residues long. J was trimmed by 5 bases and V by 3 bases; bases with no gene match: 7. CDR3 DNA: TGTGCCAGCAGTTTCGGGGGACAGGGGTTCGATCAGCCCCAGCATTTT. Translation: CASSFGGQGFDQPQHF.

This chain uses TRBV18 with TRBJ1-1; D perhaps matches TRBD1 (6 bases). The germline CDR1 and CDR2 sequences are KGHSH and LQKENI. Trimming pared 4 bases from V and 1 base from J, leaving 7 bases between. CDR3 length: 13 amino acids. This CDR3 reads CASSQGQNTEAFF. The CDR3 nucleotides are TGTGCCAGCTCACAGGGACAGAACACTGAAGCTTTCTTT.